These T cell receptor beta chains were read from a single sample in a study of chemoradiotherapy in HPV16-positive cancers. Measured with immunoSEQ multiplex PCR; TCRdb has only the in-frame clones, and not every one. The profile shows approximately 28,000 clones, 91% of them singletons. This sample comprised blood, obtained from a patient who underwent chemoradiotherapy. The receptor source for this set is a human donor with HPV-associated anogenital cancer. CDR3s leave out the opening cysteine and the closing phenylalanine or tryptophan. The order of the fields is V gene, J gene, CDR3 protein.

V: TRBV5-1; J: TRBJ1-2; CDR3: ASSFAGKEGYT
V: TRBV6-5; J: TRBJ1-5; CDR3: ASSPGPSPQH
V: TRBV27; J: TRBJ2-2; CDR3: ASSLGAWAGELF
V: TRBV7-9; J: TRBJ1-1; CDR3: ASSPGTANTEAF
V: TRBV29-1; J: TRBJ2-5; CDR3: SVASGLAQETQY
V: TRBV18; J: TRBJ2-3; CDR3: ASSPPGGGTDTQY
V: TRBV29-1; J: TRBJ2-3; CDR3: SVDGLSAGDSDTQY
V: TRBV7-3; J: TRBJ2-7; CDR3: ASSLNSPPSEQY
V: TRBV11-2; J: TRBJ2-2; CDR3: ASSLARNTGELF
V: TRBV7-6; J: TRBJ2-5; CDR3: ASSTGGPETQY
V: TRBV29-1; J: TRBJ1-2; CDR3: SVRTDYGYT